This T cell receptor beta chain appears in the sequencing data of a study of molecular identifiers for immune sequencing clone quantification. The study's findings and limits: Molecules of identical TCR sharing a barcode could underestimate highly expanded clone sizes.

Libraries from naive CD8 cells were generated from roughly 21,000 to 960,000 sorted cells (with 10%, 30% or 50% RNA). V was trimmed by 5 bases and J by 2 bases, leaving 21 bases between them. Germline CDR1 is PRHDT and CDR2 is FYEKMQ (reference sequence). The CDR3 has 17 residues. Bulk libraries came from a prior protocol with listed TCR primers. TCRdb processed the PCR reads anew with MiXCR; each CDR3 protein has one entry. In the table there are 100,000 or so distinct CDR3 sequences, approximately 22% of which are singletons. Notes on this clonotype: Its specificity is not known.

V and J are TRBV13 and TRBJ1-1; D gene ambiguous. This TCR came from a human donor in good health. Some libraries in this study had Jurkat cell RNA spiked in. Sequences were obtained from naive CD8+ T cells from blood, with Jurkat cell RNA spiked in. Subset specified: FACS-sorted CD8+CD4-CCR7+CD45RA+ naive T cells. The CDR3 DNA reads TGTGCCAGCAGCCCCCATCTCGGCCCAGAAGGAAACACTGAAGCTTTCTTT. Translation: CASSPHLGPEGNTEAFF.